Listed here are 10 T cell receptor beta chains from one sample, sequenced in a study of cytomegalovirus exposure and HLA in healthy donors. The table came from immunoSEQ multiplex PCR; TCRdb's copy has only in-frame clones and leaves some out. The profile covers under 400,000 clones, with roughly 86% appearing a single time and 0.9% to 1% taken by the ten largest. Material: PBMCs. These TCRs come from a man aged 25 to 40 in good health and CMV-seronegative.

The CDR3, as DNA: TGTGCCACGATAGGCGCTGTCCCGCCGTTTACAGGGGGCGTAGCTGGCTACACCTTC. Protein product: CATIGAVPPFTGGVAGYTF. The chain uses TRBV7-9 and TRBJ1-2; 9 bases map to TRBD1. Looked up from germline, CDR1 is SEHNR and CDR2 is FQNEAQ (reference sequence). Trimming cost V 10 bases and J 7 bases; bases outside gene matches: 28. There are 19 residues in the CDR3. Full variable domain (missing parts from reference TRBV7-9 and TRBJ1-2): DTGVSQNPRHKITKRGQNVTFRCDPISEHNRLYWYRQTLGQGPEFLTYFQNEAQLEKSRLLSDRFSAERPKGSFSTLEIQRTEQGDSAMYLCATIGAVPPFTGGVAGYTFGSGTRLTVV.

The rearrangement uses TRBV5-4 and TRBJ2-7, with D unclear. Per the germline V gene, CDR1 is SGHNT and CDR2 is YYREEE (reference sequence). The CDR3 covers 13 residues. V was shortened by 3 bases and J by 3 bases, with 10 bases between the two germline ends. DNA of the CDR3: TGTGCCAGCAGCTCCGACTCCTACTACGAGCAGTACTTC. Translated, it gives CASSSDSYYEQYF.

The chain links TRBV6-1 to TRBJ2-7; 8 bases agree with TRBD1. Germline V gene data show CDR1 as MNHNS and CDR2 as SASEGT. Trimming took 6 bases from V and 2 from J; bases not matched to a gene: 3. The CDR3 consists of 13 residues. The CDR3 sequence: CASRKTGAYEQYF. The DNA for the CDR3 is TGTGCCAGCAGGAAGACAGGGGCCTACGAGCAGTACTTC.

This chain joins TRBV6-6 and TRBJ1-1, with a tentative D call TRBD1 (5 bases). There are 15 residues in the CDR3. V lost 4 bases and J 4 bases, leaving 16 bases between the germline ends. Looked up from germline, CDR1 is MNHNY and CDR2 is SVGAGI (reference sequence). CDR3 residues: CASSLVPRGGTEAFF. The CDR3, as DNA: TGTGCCAGCAGTTTAGTACCTCGGGGGGGCACTGAAGCTTTCTTT.

This chain connects TRBV7-2 to TRBJ2-4; TRBD2 aligns across 14 bases. CDR3 length: 15 residues. The J segment lost 10 bases and the V segment lost 3 bases, leaving 5 bases of the junction unmatched. In germline, CDR1 is SGHTA, CDR2 FQGNSA. The CDR3 DNA follows: TGTGCCAGCAGCTTCGGACTAGCGGGGGGTGGGATTCAGTACTTC. This translates into CASSFGLAGGGIQYF. Full variable domain (outside the CDR3, taken from reference TRBV7-2 and TRBJ2-4): GAGVSQSPSNKVTEKGKDVELRCDPISGHTALYWYRQSLGQGLEFLIYFQGNSAPDKSGLPSDRFSAERTGGSVSTLTIQRTQQEDSAVYLCASSFGLAGGGIQYFGAGTRLSVL.

The gene calls are TRBV19 and TRBJ2-7, with 11 bases fitting TRBD1. CDR3 length equals 15 residues. Germline trimming cut 5 bases from V and 0 bases from J; bases unmatched to any gene: 3. CDR1 and CDR2 from the germline V gene are LNHDA and SQIVND (reference sequence). As DNA, the CDR3 is TGTGCCAGTAGTCCCGGACAGGGGGCCTCCTACGAGCAGTACTTC. Translated, it gives CASSPGQGASYEQYF.

This clone has just a few counts. The chain recombines TRBV11-2 with TRBJ2-7, with TRBD2 identical over 7 bases. CDR3 length: 13 amino acids. V was clipped by 6 bases and J by 2 bases; unmatched bases: 4. Per the germline V gene, CDR1 is SGHAT and CDR2 is FQNNGV. Here the CDR3 DNA reads TGTGCCAGCAGTCCGGGACTAACCTACGAGCAGTACTTC. Residues: CASSPGLTYEQYF.

The chain couples TRBV7-2 to TRBJ2-5; tentative D call: TRBD2 (5 bases). CDR1 and CDR2 (germline): SGHTA, FQGNSA. The CDR3 runs to 14 residues. V gave up 5 bases and J gave up 0 bases, with 10 bases separating them. The CDR3 DNA follows: TGTGCCAGCAGCCCAAGGACTGACCAAGAGACCCAGTACTTC. It is translated as CASSPRTDQETQYF.

The V call is TRBV5-8, the J call TRBJ2-5; 9 nucleotides agree with TRBD2. This CDR3 has 18 residues. CDR1 and CDR2 from the germline V gene are SGHTS and YDEGEE. Germline trimming cut 4 bases from V and 4 bases from J; bases unmatched to any gene: 17. The CDR3 DNA reads as TGTGCCAGCAGCCGAATAACTCCACTAGCGGGTTCGTTAGAGACCCAGTACTTC. Translated, it gives CASSRITPLAGSLETQYF. The complete variable domain, with remaining parts taken from reference TRBV5-8 and TRBJ2-5, reads EAGVTQSPTHLIKTRGQQATLRCSPISGHTSVYWYQQALGLGLQFLLWYDEGEERNRGNFPPRFSGRQFPNYSSELNVNALELEDSALYLCASSRITPLAGSLETQYFGPGTRLLVL.

The chain links TRBV30 to TRBJ1-6, with D maybe TRBD1 (6 bases). The germline V gene has CDR1 GTSNPN and CDR2 SVGIG (reference sequence). V was shortened by 8 bases and J by 4 bases, with 12 bases between the two germline ends. The CDR3 is 13 amino acids. The CDR3 DNA sequence: TGTGCCGGAACCGGACAGTATAATTCACCCCTCCACTTT. Protein: CAGTGQYNSPLHF.